A selection of T cell receptor beta chains follows, all from one sample in a study of relationships among human T cell subsets. MiXCR, run by TCRdb on the multiplex PCR reads, gives a single entry per CDR3 protein. The sample has over 13,000 distinct CDR3 sequences, about 56% seen once. Sequenced material: total T cells sorted from blood. The receptor source for this set is a man aged 40-50 years in good health. Each CDR3 is given with its conserved first and last residue. The D gene is left open where the match is weak. Not every row has a clone size; where given, it reads once, few, many or a size class.

clone size: few
V gene: TRBV11-2
J gene: TRBJ2-7
D gene: TRBD1
CDR3 DNA: TGTGCCAGCAGCTTACTTCCGGGACAGGGCTACGAGCAGTACTTC
CDR3 protein: CASSLLPGQGYEQYF

clone size: .
V gene: TRBV12-3/TRBV12-4
J gene: TRBJ2-7
D gene: .
CDR3 DNA: TGTGCCAGCAGTTTGACCCACGAGCAGTACTTC
CDR3 protein: CASSLTHEQYF

clone size: few
V gene: TRBV29-1
J gene: TRBJ1-1
D gene: TRBD1
CDR3 DNA: TGCAGCGTTGAGGGACAGTTTGACACTGAAGCTTTCTTT
CDR3 protein: CSVEGQFDTEAFF

clone size: once
V gene: TRBV2
J gene: TRBJ1-2
D gene: .
CDR3 DNA: TGTGCCAGCAGTGGAAGGAGTTATGGCTACACCTTC
CDR3 protein: CASSGRSYGYTF

clone size: .
V gene: TRBV13
J gene: TRBJ2-7
D gene: TRBD2
CDR3 DNA: TGTGCCAGCAGCTTATACCGGGAGGGCCGGTACGAGCAGTACTTC
CDR3 protein: CASSLYREGRYEQYF

clone size: .
V gene: TRBV6-6
J gene: TRBJ2-7
D gene: TRBD1
CDR3 DNA: TGTGCCGGTGGACAGGAGGCCTACGAGCAGTACTTC
CDR3 protein: CAGGQEAYEQYF

clone size: .
V gene: TRBV29-1
J gene: TRBJ2-5
D gene: .
CDR3 DNA: TGCAGCGTTGTATACTCACAAGAGACCCAGTACTTC
CDR3 protein: CSVVYSQETQYF

clone size: .
V gene: TRBV30
J gene: TRBJ1-5
D gene: TRBD1
CDR3 DNA: TGTGCCTGGAGGGGACAGGGAAGCCGGCAGCCCCAGCATTTT
CDR3 protein: CAWRGQGSRQPQHF

clone size: .
V gene: TRBV28
J gene: TRBJ1-5
D gene: .
CDR3 DNA: TGTGCCAGCAGTTTAGAAGGGACGTCCCATAGCAATCAGCCCCAGCATTTT
CDR3 protein: CASSLEGTSHSNQPQHF

clone size: .
V gene: TRBV11-3
J gene: TRBJ1-3
D gene: .
CDR3 DNA: TGTGCCAGCAGCGTCGGCCCTGGAAACACCATATATTTT
CDR3 protein: CASSVGPGNTIYF

clone size: .
V gene: TRBV20-1
J gene: TRBJ2-2
D gene: TRBD2
CDR3 DNA: TGCAGTGCTAGCAGTAGCGGGGGGTCCCAACGGGCCGGGGAGCTGTTCTTT
CDR3 protein: CSASSSGGSQRAGELFF

clone size: .
V gene: TRBV6-2/TRBV6-3
J gene: TRBJ2-7
D gene: .
CDR3 DNA: TGTGCCAGCAGTGCCGACTGGGGCGGGACCTACGAGCAGTACTTC
CDR3 protein: CASSADWGGTYEQYF

clone size: .
V gene: TRBV20-1
J gene: TRBJ2-5
D gene: .
CDR3 DNA: TGCAGTGCTTGTGACCGAGACCAAGTGGAGACCCAGTACTTC
CDR3 protein: CSACDRDQVETQYF

clone size: medium-sized
V gene: TRBV20-1
J gene: TRBJ1-6
D gene: .
CDR3 DNA: TGCAGTGCTAGACAGGGTACCATTTATTCACCCCTCCACTTT
CDR3 protein: CSARQGTIYSPLHF

clone size: few
V gene: TRBV28
J gene: TRBJ2-1
D gene: .
CDR3 DNA: TGTGCCAGCAGTTTACGACCCCACAATGAGCAGTTCTTC
CDR3 protein: CASSLRPHNEQFF